This T cell receptor beta chain was recovered during a study of molecular identifiers for immune sequencing clone quantification. V was shortened by 0 bases and J by 1 base, with 9 bases between the two germline ends. There are 15 residues in the CDR3. Germline V lookup: CDR1 LGHNA, CDR2 YSLEER. TCRdb used MiXCR to reprocess the PCR reads, holding one entry per CDR3 protein. The sample holds tens of thousands of distinct CDR3 sequences, 15% to 20% seen once. This clonotype appeared many times. The TCR was taken from a human donor in good health. Some libraries in this study had Jurkat cell RNA spiked in. The sequenced sample consisted of naive CD8+ T cells from blood, with Jurkat cell RNA spiked in. The subset was: FACS-sorted CD8+CD4-CCR7+CD45RA+ naive T cells. V gene TRBV4-3 combines with J gene TRBJ2-5; D perhaps matches TRBD1 (5 bases). DNA of the CDR3: TGCGCCAGCAGCCAAGAAGGGGCAGCCCAAGAGACCCAGTACTTC. Translation: CASSQEGAAQETQYF.